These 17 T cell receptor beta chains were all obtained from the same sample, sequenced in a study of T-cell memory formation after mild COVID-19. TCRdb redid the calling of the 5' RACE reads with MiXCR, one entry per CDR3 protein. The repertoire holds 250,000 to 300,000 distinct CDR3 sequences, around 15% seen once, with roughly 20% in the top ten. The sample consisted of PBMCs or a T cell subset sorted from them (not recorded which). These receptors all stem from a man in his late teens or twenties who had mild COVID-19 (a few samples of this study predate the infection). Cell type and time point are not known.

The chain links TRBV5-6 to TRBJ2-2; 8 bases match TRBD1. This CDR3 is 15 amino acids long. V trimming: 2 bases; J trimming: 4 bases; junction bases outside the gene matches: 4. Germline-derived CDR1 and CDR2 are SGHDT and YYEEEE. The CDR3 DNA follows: TGTGCCAGCAGCTTTAGGACAGGGCGCACCGGGGAGCTGTTTTTT. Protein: CASSFRTGRTGELFF.

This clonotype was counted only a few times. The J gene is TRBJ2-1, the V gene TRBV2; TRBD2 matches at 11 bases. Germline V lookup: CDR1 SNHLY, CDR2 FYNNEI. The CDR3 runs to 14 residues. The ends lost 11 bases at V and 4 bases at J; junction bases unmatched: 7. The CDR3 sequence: CAGLLAGAYNEQFF. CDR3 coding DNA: TGTGCCGGCTTACTAGCGGGGGCGTACAATGAGCAGTTCTTC.

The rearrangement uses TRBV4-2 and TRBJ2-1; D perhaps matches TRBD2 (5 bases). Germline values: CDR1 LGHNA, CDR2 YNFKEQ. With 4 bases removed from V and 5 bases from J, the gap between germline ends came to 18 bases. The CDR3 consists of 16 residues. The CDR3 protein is CASSRSGSGGDNEQFF. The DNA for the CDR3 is TGTGCCAGCAGCCGATCTGGAAGCGGTGGGGACAATGAGCAGTTCTTC.

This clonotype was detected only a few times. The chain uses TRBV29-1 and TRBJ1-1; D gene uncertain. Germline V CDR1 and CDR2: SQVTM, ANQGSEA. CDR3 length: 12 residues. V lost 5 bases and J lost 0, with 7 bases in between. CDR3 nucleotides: TGCAGCGTTTTACGGATGAACACTGAAGCTTTCTTT. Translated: CSVLRMNTEAFF.

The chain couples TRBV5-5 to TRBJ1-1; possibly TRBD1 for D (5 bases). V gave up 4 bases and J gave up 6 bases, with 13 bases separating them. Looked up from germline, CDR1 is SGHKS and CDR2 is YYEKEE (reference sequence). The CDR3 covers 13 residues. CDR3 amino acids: CASSRTVGAEAFF. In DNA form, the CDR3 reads TGTGCCAGCAGCCGGACGGTGGGGGCTGAAGCTTTCTTT.

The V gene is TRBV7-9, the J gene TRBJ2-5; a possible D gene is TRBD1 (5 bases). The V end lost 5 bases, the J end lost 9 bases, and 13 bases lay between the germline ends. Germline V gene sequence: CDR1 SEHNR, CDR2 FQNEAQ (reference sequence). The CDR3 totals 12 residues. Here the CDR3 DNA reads TGTGCCAGCAGCGCCATAGGGGTTGCCCAGTACTTC. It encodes CASSAIGVAQYF.

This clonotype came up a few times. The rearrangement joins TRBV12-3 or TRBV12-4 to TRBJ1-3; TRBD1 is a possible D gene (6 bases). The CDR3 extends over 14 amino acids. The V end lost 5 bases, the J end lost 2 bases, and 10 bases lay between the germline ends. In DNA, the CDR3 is TGTGCCAGCAGTGTCAGGGGTACTGGAAACACCATATATTTT. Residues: CASSVRGTGNTIYF.

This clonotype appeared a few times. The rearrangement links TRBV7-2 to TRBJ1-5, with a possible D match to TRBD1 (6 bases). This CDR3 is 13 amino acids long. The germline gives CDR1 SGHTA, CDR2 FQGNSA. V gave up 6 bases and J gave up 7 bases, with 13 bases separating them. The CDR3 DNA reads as TGTGCCAGCAGTACACAGGGTGACCAGCCCCAGCATTTT. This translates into CASSTQGDQPQHF.

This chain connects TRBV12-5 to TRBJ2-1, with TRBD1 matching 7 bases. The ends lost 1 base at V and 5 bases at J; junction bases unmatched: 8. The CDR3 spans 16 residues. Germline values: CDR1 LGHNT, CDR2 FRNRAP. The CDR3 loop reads CASGLDKLQGHNEQFF. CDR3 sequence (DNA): TGTGCTAGTGGTTTGGACAAATTACAGGGGCACAATGAGCAGTTCTTC.

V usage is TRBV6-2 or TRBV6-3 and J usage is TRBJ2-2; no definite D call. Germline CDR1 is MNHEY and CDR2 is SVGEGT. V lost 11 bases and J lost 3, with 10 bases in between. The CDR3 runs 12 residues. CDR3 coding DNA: TGTGCCGGCGCAGGTGACACCGGGGAGCTGTTTTTT. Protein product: CAGAGDTGELFF.

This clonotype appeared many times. DNA of the CDR3: TGTGCCAGCAGTTTACAGGGGGCATCGGAGACCCAGTACTTC. Its translation is CASSLQGASETQYF. The chain has TRBV28 and TRBJ2-5; 8 bases are shared with TRBD1. J gave up 5 bases and V 2 bases, and 4 bases lay outside the gene matches. The germline CDR1 and CDR2 sequences are MDHEN and SYDVKM. This CDR3 has 14 residues. Looking up the rest from reference TRBV28 and TRBJ2-5 gives the full variable domain: DVKVTQSSRYLVKRTGEKVFLECVQDMDHENMFWYRQDPGLGLRLIYFSYDVKMKEKGDIPEGYSVSREKKERFSLILESASTNQTSMYLCASSLQGASETQYFGPGTRLLVL.

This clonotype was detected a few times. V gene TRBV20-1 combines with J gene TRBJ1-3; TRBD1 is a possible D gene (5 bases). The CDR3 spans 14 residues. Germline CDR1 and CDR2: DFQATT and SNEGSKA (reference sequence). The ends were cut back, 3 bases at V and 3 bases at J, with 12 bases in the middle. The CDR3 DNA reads TGCAGTGCTAGTAGCGGGGCTGATGGAAACACCATATATTTT. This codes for CSASSGADGNTIYF.

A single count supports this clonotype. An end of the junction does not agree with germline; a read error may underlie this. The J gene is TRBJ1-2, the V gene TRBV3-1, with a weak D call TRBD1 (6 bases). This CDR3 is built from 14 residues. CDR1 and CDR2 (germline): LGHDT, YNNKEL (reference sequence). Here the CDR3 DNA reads TGTGCCAGCAGCCGCAAGGGGGTTAATTATGGCTACACATTC. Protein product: CASSRKGVNYGYTF.

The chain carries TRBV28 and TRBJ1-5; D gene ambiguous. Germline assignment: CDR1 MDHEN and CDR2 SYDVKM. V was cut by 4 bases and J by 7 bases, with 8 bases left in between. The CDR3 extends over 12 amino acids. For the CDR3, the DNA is TGTGCCAGCAGTTACATAAGCCAGCCCCAGCATTTT. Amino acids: CASSYISQPQHF.

The CDR3 reads CASSKGPLQPQHF. CDR3 in DNA: TGTGCCAGCAGTAAAGGACCGCTCCAGCCCCAGCATTTT. J is TRBJ1-5 and V is TRBV12-3 or TRBV12-4; D gene ambiguous. This CDR3 spans 13 amino acids. V was clipped by 5 bases and J by 7 bases, with 12 bases between them.

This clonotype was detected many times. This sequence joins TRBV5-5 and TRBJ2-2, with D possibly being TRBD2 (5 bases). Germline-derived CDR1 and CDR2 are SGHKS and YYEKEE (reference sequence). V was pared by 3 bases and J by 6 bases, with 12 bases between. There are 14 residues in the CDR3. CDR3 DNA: TGTGCCAGCAGCTCGGGTCGGGGTTCCGGGGAGCTGTTTTTT. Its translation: CASSSGRGSGELFF.

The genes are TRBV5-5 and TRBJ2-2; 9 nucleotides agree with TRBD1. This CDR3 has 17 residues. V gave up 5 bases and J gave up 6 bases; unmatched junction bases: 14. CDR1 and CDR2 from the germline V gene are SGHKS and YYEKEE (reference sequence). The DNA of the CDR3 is TGTGCCAGCAGTTCCCGTCCGGGACAGGGTATAGCCGGGGAGCTGTTTTTT. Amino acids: CASSSRPGQGIAGELFF.